This T cell receptor (beta chain) emerged from a study of T cells after yellow fever vaccination (dated by TCRdb to between 2018 and 2021). Study-wide context: The SMART-Seq v4 Ultra Low Input RNA kit was used to prepare libraries from fractions with low cell numbers. Bulk TCR alpha and beta repertoires were sequenced longitudinally to track T-cell clones before and after primary and booster YFV17D yellow fever vaccination. Blood was collected at multiple timepoints before and after primary and secondary immunization, and bulk PBMC replicates and cell subsets were isolated. Two healthy male donors, one aged 18 to 30 and one aged 30 to 40 years, made up the cohort.

The CDR3 numbers 14 residues from cysteine through phenylalanine. Only the CDR3 region is kept as DNA, spanning 42 bases read in frame from base 1. Trimming takes 6 bases from V and 2 bases from J, and the germline ends sit 15 bases apart. CDR1 and CDR2 are drawn from the germline V gene (reference sequence): SGHKS, YYEKEE. What this sample's treatment or condition label stands for: live attenuated yellow fever vaccine strain. Two biological replicates of bulk PBMCs were collected at each blood-draw timepoint. A standard Ficoll-Paque protocol was used to isolate PBMCs from peripheral blood. TriZol was used to extract RNA from bulk PBMCs, from CD4 and CD8 fractions, and from dextramer-positive and dextramer-negative fractions. Summary of the overall study and its limitations: After the booster, most clones that had expanded after primary vaccination were detected again (around 96% of CD4 and around nine tenths of CD8), suggesting broad maintenance of memory. Compared with the primary T-cell response, the secondary T-cell response was weaker but faster, peaking on day 5 rather than day 15. Because only two donors were included in the study, the extent to which the findings can be generalized is limited. A small share of clonotypes occurred in both CD4 and CD8 compartments, likely arising from convergent recombination. Computational filtering was needed because FACS-sorted repertoires could contain abundant contaminating clonotypes from the bulk population.

TCR cDNA was synthesized by 5'RACE template switching, which introduced a universal primer site and unique molecular identifiers. Priming of cDNA synthesis was performed from both the TCR alpha and TCR beta constant segments. Two PCR steps were used to amplify libraries, with sample barcodes and sequencing adapters being added in the second step. Sequencing of libraries was performed on Illumina HiSeq 2500 (2x100 bp) or NovaSeq (2x150 bp). The published analysis was carried out like this. MIGEC was used to demultiplex reads and collapse the reads into UMI consensus sequences, and MiXCR was used for V(D)J alignment. Vaccine-responding clonotypes were identified with edgeR using replicate PBMC samples, with FDR below 0.01 and a log2 fold change above 5 up to day 15 being required. Each bulk clonotype received a CD4 or CD8 identity based on whether the sequenced CD4 or CD8 repertoire contained that clonotype at higher abundance. The raw public data were reprocessed by TCRdb itself: fastp quality trimming at Q25, MiXCR clonotype calling, in-frame beta chains only. Identical CDR3 protein sequences are pooled into one entry, listed with their most common genes and DNA. For this entry, the V and J calls and clone size follow TCRdb and not the study's own pipeline. For this sample there are hundreds of thousands of distinct CDR3 sequences; 15% to 20% appear just once. The ten largest clones capture around 15% of the sample.

This clonotype was observed a handful of times. The antigen it binds to is not known. The input lacks base qualities; no much larger clone sits a single base away. The chain couples TRBV5-5 to TRBJ2-7; the D region possibly corresponds to TRBD1 (6 bases align). The sample in question was PBMCs, obtained 15 days after the yellow fever booster vaccination. The clonotype was recovered from a man aged 30 to 39 who received the YFV17D yellow fever vaccine. CDR3 loop: CASTFTGNPYEQYF. Here is the DNA: TGTGCCAGCACATTCACAGGGAACCCCTACGAGCAGTACTTC.